Listed below are T cell receptor beta chains from one sample, sequenced in a study of cytomegalovirus exposure and HLA in healthy donors. Profiled with immunoSEQ multiplex PCR; TCRdb holds only in-frame clones, not every one. The sample consists of 150,000 to 200,000 clones, over 75% of them appearing once. Input material: PBMCs. These receptors all come from a man between 45 and 60 years old in good health and CMV-seronegative. Each CDR3 is given with its conserved first and last residue. The D gene is left open where the match is weak. Size values are once, few and many counts, or a class for expanded clones, and some rows have none.

size,J,V,D,DNA,CDR3
NA,TRBJ1-2,TRBV18,TRBD1,TGTGCCAGCTCACCACCGGGACAGGGGTATGGCTACACCTTC,CASSPPGQGYGYTF
once,TRBJ1-6,TRBV10-3,TRBD1,TGTGCCATCAGAGGGACAGGGTCAAATAATTCACCCCTCCACTTT,CAIRGTGSNNSPLHF
NA,TRBJ1-4,TRBV27,NA,TGTGCCAGCACCCCCAGGGCTGGTGAAAAACTGTTTTTT,CASTPRAGEKLFF
NA,TRBJ1-2,TRBV21-1,NA,TGTGCCAGCAGCAAAGAGTCGGGACAGATGAGCGGCTACACCTTC,CASSKESGQMSGYTF
NA,TRBJ1-4,TRBV6-5,NA,TGTGCCAGCAGACGGACAAGCGTTAATGAAAAACTGTTTTTT,CASRRTSVNEKLFF
NA,TRBJ2-7,TRBV6-5,NA,TGTGCCAGCAGTTACTCTGCGGGGAATCACTACGAGCAGTACTTC,CASSYSAGNHYEQYF
NA,TRBJ1-1,TRBV29-1,NA,TGCAGCGTTCTTAGGTCCGCCGGGGGAGGTGAAGCTTTCTTT,CSVLRSAGGGEAFF
NA,TRBJ2-5,TRBV5-6,NA,TGTGCCAGCACCCTGGGAGCCAAAGAGACCCAGTACTTC,CASTLGAKETQYF
NA,TRBJ2-7,TRBV11-1,NA,TGTGCCAGCAGCTACGACGGGAGTTACGAGCAGTACTTC,CASSYDGSYEQYF
NA,TRBJ1-1,TRBV11-1,NA,TGTGCCAGCAGCGCCGGGACACTCGACCTCGGCACTGAAGCTTTCTTT,CASSAGTLDLGTEAFF
NA,TRBJ2-7,TRBV7-9,NA,TGTGCCAGCAGCAAATCTCCCTACGAGCAGTACTTC,CASSKSPYEQYF
NA,TRBJ1-1,TRBV6-1,NA,TGTGCCAGCAGTACGCCTAGACTCACTGAAGCTTTCTTT,CASSTPRLTEAFF
NA,TRBJ1-6,TRBV13,TRBD1,TGTGCCAGCAGCTTATTGGACAGGGAAAATTCACCCCTCCACTTT,CASSLLDRENSPLHF
NA,TRBJ1-2,TRBV18,NA,TGTGCCAGCTCACCGGCAGGGAACTATGGCTACACCTTC,CASSPAGNYGYTF
once,TRBJ2-5,TRBV5-6,NA,TGTGCCAGCAGCTTGGAATCAGGGGTAGGTGAGCAGTACTTC,CASSLESGVGEQYF
NA,TRBJ2-7,TRBV10-2,TRBD2,TGCGCCAGCTCAAGGGAGGGTCTCTACGAGCAGTACTTC,CASSREGLYEQYF
NA,TRBJ1-1,TRBV4-3,TRBD1,TGCGCCAGCAGCCATAATACAGGGGTAACTGAAGCTTTCTTT,CASSHNTGVTEAFF
NA,TRBJ1-4,TRBV18,NA,TGTGCCAGCTCACCAGGGCAGGGTGAAAAACTGTTTTTT,CASSPGQGEKLFF
NA,TRBJ1-1,TRBV19,NA,TGTGCCAGTAGTATAGTGGTGACCAAGGGGGGGGACACTGAAGCTTTCTTT,CASSIVVTKGGDTEAFF
NA,TRBJ2-7,TRBV12-5,TRBD1,TGTGCTAGTGGCCACGACAGGGGGCGCGAGCAGTACTTC,CASGHDRGREQYF
NA,TRBJ1-2,TRBV7-8,NA,TGTGCCAGCAGCCCAACCAACGTCCAGGTTTACTATGGCTACACCTTC,CASSPTNVQVYYGYTF
NA,TRBJ2-4,TRBV2,NA,TGTGCCAGCAGTGAAGAGGGGCTAGCCAAAAACATTCAGTACTTC,CASSEEGLAKNIQYF
few,TRBJ1-3,TRBV7-8,TRBD1,TGTGCCAGCAGCTTAGGGAACAGGGGTCCCTCTGGAAACACCATATATTTT,CASSLGNRGPSGNTIYF
NA,TRBJ2-1,TRBV27,NA,TGTGCCAGCAGCCTAGGGAAGGCAGGGAATCATGAGCAGTTCTTC,CASSLGKAGNHEQFF
NA,TRBJ2-7,TRBV11-2,TRBD1,TGTGCCAGCAGCTCCAGGACAGGGGGCTCTAACGAGCAGTACTTC,CASSSRTGGSNEQYF
NA,TRBJ2-7,TRBV18,TRBD2,TGTGCCAGCTCACCACGGGAGGGGCCCCGCTCCTACGAGCAGTACTTC,CASSPREGPRSYEQYF
once,TRBJ2-7,TRBV18,NA,TGTGCCAGCACAAAGGACTCAAACTACGAGCAGTACTTC,CASTKDSNYEQYF
NA,TRBJ1-1,TRBV29-1,NA,TGCAGCGTTGAAGAAATCGGGGCTTTCTTT,CSVEEIGAFF